This T cell receptor beta chain was documented in a study of blood T cell repertoires in COVID-19. Across the study: The origin of the acute and convalescent COVID-19 samples was the United States, Italy and Spain. T cells, B-cell-depleted T cells, or PBMCs supplied cDNA or gDNA.

In the study's own analysis: Amplification of reference gene primers provided the estimated nucleated cell counts. This table comes from immunoSEQ multiplex PCR, and its TCRdb copy is limited to in-frame clones, with some not included. V, J and clone size reflect that table, while D and trimming were determined from the DNA. Of some 100,000 clones in the sample, 65% to 85% are singletons; the top ten hold roughly 23%. The CDR3 sequence is 16 residues long. From germline, CDR1 is MNHEY and CDR2 SMNVEV (reference sequence). J was trimmed by 6 bases and V by 5 bases; bases with no gene match: 9. This TCR derives from an elderly man with active or convalescent COVID-19. The chain recombines TRBV27 with TRBJ1-5, with 11 bases fitting TRBD1. Sequencing was performed on peripheral blood. CDR3 region: CASSPRTGGRGQPQHF. DNA of the CDR3: TGTGCCAGCAGTCCCAGGACAGGGGGCCGTGGTCAGCCCCAGCATTTT.